Listed below are T cell receptor beta chains from one sample, sequenced in a study of T cells in Graves' hyperthyroidism and ophthalmopathy. TCRdb reanalysed the multiplex PCR reads using MiXCR and keeps one entry per CDR3 protein. The profile shows roughly 840,000 distinct CDR3 sequences, 38% of them singletons. The specimen sequenced was blood. All receptors come from a man between 18 and 29 years old with Graves' hyperthyroidism. Each CDR3 is given with its conserved first and last residue. The order of the fields is clone size, V gene, D gene, J gene, CDR3 DNA, CDR3 protein. D genes are given only for firm matches. Clone size is not always given. Where it is, it says once, few, many or a class for expanded clones.

-	TRBV20-1	-	TRBJ2-5	TGCAGTGCCCCGGCCAGGGGAAGGGCAGAGACCCAGTACTTC	CSAPARGRAETQYF
few	TRBV5-8	-	TRBJ2-6	TGTGCCAGCAGCCTGACGGAGGAACTTGGGGCCAACGTCCTGACTTTC	CASSLTEELGANVLTF
many	TRBV5-1	TRBD1	TRBJ1-4	TGCGCCAGCAGTCCGCAGGGGGCAGGTGAAAAACTGTTTTTT	CASSPQGAGEKLFF
many	TRBV7-2	TRBD2	TRBJ2-7	TGTGCCAGCAGCTTAGGAAGCGGGAGTACCTACGAGCAGTACTTC	CASSLGSGSTYEQYF
few	TRBV29-1	TRBD1	TRBJ1-2	TGCAGCACTCGGGACAGAGCTAACTATGGCTACACCTTC	CSTRDRANYGYTF
-	TRBV12-3/TRBV12-4	-	TRBJ2-7	TGTGCCAGCGGTTTGATGCAGGGGATCTACGAGCAGTACTTC	CASGLMQGIYEQYF
-	TRBV2	-	TRBJ2-6	TGTGCCAGCTTACCCTGGGGCGCCTCCTCTGGGGCCAACGTCCTGACTTTC	CASLPWGASSGANVLTF
-	TRBV20-1	TRBD1	TRBJ1-3	TGCAGTGCTAGTCGGTCAGGGGGGAACACCATATATTTT	CSASRSGGNTIYF
many	TRBV9	-	TRBJ1-1	TGTGCCAGCAGCGTAGGTGGAGGGTCTGAAGCTTTCTTT	CASSVGGGSEAFF
few	TRBV2	TRBD2	TRBJ2-7	TGTGCCAGCAGCATGGGACTAGCGGGAGGGTCGACTTACGAGCAGTACTTC	CASSMGLAGGSTYEQYF
-	TRBV29-1	-	TRBJ2-7	TGCAGCGTTGAGTTGGTGGGCAGCCCCGGATACGAGCAGTACTTC	CSVELVGSPGYEQYF
-	TRBV7-8	-	TRBJ2-2	TGTGCCAGCAGCCAAGAAGTACGCAGGTCCACCGGGGAGCTGTTTTTT	CASSQEVRRSTGELFF
-	TRBV20-1	-	TRBJ1-4	TGCAGTGCCCAGTCCGCTGGGGGGATGAATGAAAAACTGTTTTTT	CSAQSAGGMNEKLFF
-	TRBV10-3	TRBD2	TRBJ2-2	TGTGCCAGCAGTGTCACGGGACTAGCGCCCACCGGGGAGCTGTTTTTT	CASSVTGLAPTGELFF
many	TRBV7-9	-	TRBJ1-2	TGTGCCAGCAGCTACGAAAATAACTATGGCTACACCTTC	CASSYENNYGYTF
few	TRBV16	TRBD1	TRBJ1-2	TGTGCCAGCAGCCCAACCGGGACAGGGGGAATGGGCTATGGCTACACCTTC	CASSPTGTGGMGYGYTF
once	TRBV5-5	-	TRBJ2-2	TGCGCCAGCAGCCAAGTTGGAGCCCCCGGGGAGCTGTTTTTT	CASSQVGAPGELFF
-	TRBV15	-	TRBJ2-5	TGTGCCACCAGGCCCGGGGGACCAGGGCAAGAGACCCAGTACTTC	CATRPGGPGQETQYF
many	TRBV29-1	-	TRBJ2-5	TGCAGCGTTGAAGTAGTCGCGCTCAGTGGTGAGACCCAGTACTTC	CSVEVVALSGETQYF
-	TRBV10-2	TRBD2	TRBJ2-3	TGTGCCAGTAGTCCTCTAGCGGACCCCCCAGATACGCAGTATTTT	CASSPLADPPDTQYF
few	TRBV19	-	TRBJ2-7	TGTGCCACGGAAGGCGACTCCTACGAGCAGTACTTC	CATEGDSYEQYF
many	TRBV10-3	-	TRBJ1-3	TGTGCCATCAGTGACGAGAGCTCTGGAAACACCATATATTTT	CAISDESSGNTIYF
-	TRBV24-1	-	TRBJ1-5	TGTGCCACCAGTGATCCCTCTCGCGACCATCAGCCCCAGCATTTT	CATSDPSRDHQPQHF
-	TRBV9	-	TRBJ1-2	TGTGCCAGCAGCGTGGCAGGGTACTATGGCTACACCTTC	CASSVAGYYGYTF
few	TRBV6-5	-	TRBJ1-2	TGTGCCACGTTGGGGGGTCGGGATGGCTACACCTTC	CATLGGRDGYTF
-	TRBV6-6	-	TRBJ1-3	TGTGCCAGCGCCGAGACTGCAAACACCATATATTTT	CASAETANTIYF
-	TRBV10-3	-	TRBJ2-5	TGTGCCATCAGTGAATACGAGAGGACCCAGTACTTC	CAISEYERTQYF
many	TRBV2	-	TRBJ1-1	TGTGCCAGCAGTGTAAGGACTGAAGCTTTCTTT	CASSVRTEAFF
-	TRBV20-1	-	TRBJ1-6	TGCAGTGCTAGTACTGGGGACGGTTCACCCCTCCACTTT	CSASTGDGSPLHF
-	TRBV29-1	TRBD1	TRBJ1-1	TGCAGCGTTACCAGGGGGGCCATGAACACTGAAGCTTTCTTT	CSVTRGAMNTEAFF
-	TRBV10-3	-	TRBJ1-6	TGTGCCAGCATTGGACAGTATAATTCACCCCTCCACTTT	CASIGQYNSPLHF
-	TRBV11-2	-	TRBJ2-7	TGTGCCAGCAGCTTAAATGTTGGGAGCTACGAGCAGTACTTC	CASSLNVGSYEQYF
-	TRBV2	TRBD1	TRBJ2-7	TGTGCCAGCGGTATACAGGGGGATATCGAGCAGTACTTC	CASGIQGDIEQYF
-	TRBV10-2	-	TRBJ2-7	TGCGCCAGCGGCCTCGCGGGGGCCTTCGACGAGCAGTACTTC	CASGLAGAFDEQYF
-	TRBV15	-	TRBJ1-2	TGTGCCACCAGCAGTTCCCACGGCTACACCTTC	CATSSSHGYTF
-	TRBV10-3	-	TRBJ2-2	TGTGCCAGCAGTTACTCAGACGAGGGGGCCGGGGAGCTGTTTTTT	CASSYSDEGAGELFF
few	TRBV5-1	TRBD1	TRBJ1-2	TGCGCCAGCAGCTTGGAGACAGGGTGGGATGGCTACACCTTC	CASSLETGWDGYTF
once	TRBV24-1	TRBD1	TRBJ2-5	TGTGCCACCAGTGATTTAGGGGGACAGAGACAAGAGACCCAGTACTTC	CATSDLGGQRQETQYF
many	TRBV20-1	-	TRBJ1-5	TGCAGTGCTAGCTTAATGCGCAATCAGCCCCAGCATTTT	CSASLMRNQPQHF
-	TRBV29-1	-	TRBJ1-4	TGCAGCGTTGAGGGTGGGCAGGTTGATGAAAAACTGTTTTTT	CSVEGGQVDEKLFF
-	TRBV7-8	TRBD1	TRBJ1-1	TGTGCCAGCAGCTTTTTAACCGGGACAGCAAACACTGAAGCTTTCTTT	CASSFLTGTANTEAFF
-	TRBV5-1	-	TRBJ1-6	TGCGCCAGCAGCTTGACCGGAGAGGGACATAATTCACCCCTCCACTTT	CASSLTGEGHNSPLHF
many	TRBV29-1	-	TRBJ1-5	TGCAGCGTGGGAAGAAGGCTACACAATCAGCCCCAGCATTTT	CSVGRRLHNQPQHF
-	TRBV20-1	-	TRBJ2-7	TGCAGTGCTACTCCGGCCGTAGGGACCTACGAGCAGTACTTC	CSATPAVGTYEQYF
-	TRBV6-5	TRBD1	TRBJ1-5	TGTGCCAGCAGTTCGACAGGGGCGATTTATAGCAATCAGCCCCAGCATTTT	CASSSTGAIYSNQPQHF
-	TRBV30	-	TRBJ1-1	TGTGCCTGGACCCCTGGTATGAACACTGAAGCTTTCTTT	CAWTPGMNTEAFF
-	TRBV7-3	TRBD1	TRBJ2-2	TGTGCCAGCAGCTTCCTGACAGGGGGCGCCGGCACCGGGGAGCTGTTTTTT	CASSFLTGGAGTGELFF
-	TRBV19	-	TRBJ2-7	TGTGCCAGCAGTTTCCCGACTCCCGTCGAGCAGTACTTC	CASSFPTPVEQYF
-	TRBV7-3	TRBD1	TRBJ2-7	TGTGCCAGCAGCTCTATTGACAGGGGGTCCTACGAGCAGTACTTC	CASSSIDRGSYEQYF
many	TRBV29-1	-	TRBJ2-2	TGCAGCGTTAGCTCCCGGGACACCGGGGAGCTGTTTTTT	CSVSSRDTGELFF
few	TRBV19	-	TRBJ1-5	TGTGCCAGTACCAACGGGGGCCCCCCCCAGCATTTT	CASTNGGPPQHF
many	TRBV10-2	-	TRBJ1-3	TGCGCCAGCAGTGAAGGGTTTCGAAGGGTTGCTGGAAACACCATATATTTT	CASSEGFRRVAGNTIYF
-	TRBV3-1	-	TRBJ1-2	TGTGCCAGCAGCCAAGGGGCAGCTAATAGCTACACCTTC	CASSQGAANSYTF